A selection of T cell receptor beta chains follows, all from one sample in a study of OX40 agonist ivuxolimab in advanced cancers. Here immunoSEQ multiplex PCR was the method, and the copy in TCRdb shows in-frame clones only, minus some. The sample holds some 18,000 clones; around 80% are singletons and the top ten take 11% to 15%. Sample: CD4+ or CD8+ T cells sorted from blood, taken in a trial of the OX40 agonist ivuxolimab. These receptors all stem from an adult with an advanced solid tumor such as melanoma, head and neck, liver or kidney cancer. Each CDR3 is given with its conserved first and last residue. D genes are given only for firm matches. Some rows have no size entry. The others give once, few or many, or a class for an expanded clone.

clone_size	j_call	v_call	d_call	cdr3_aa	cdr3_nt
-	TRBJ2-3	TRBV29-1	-	CSVEWLADTQYF	TGCAGCGTTGAATGGCTGGCAGATACGCAGTATTTT
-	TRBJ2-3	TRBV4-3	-	CASSQDVRGGLDTQYF	TGCGCCAGCAGCCAAGATGTGAGAGGCGGGTTAGATACGCAGTATTTT
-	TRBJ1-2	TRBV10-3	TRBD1	CAISGDRDGYTF	TGTGCCATCAGTGGGGACAGGGATGGCTACACCTTC
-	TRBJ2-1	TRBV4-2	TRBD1	CASSQVTGTYNEQFF	TGTGCCAGCAGCCAAGTGACAGGGACCTACAATGAGCAGTTCTTC
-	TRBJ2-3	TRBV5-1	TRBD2	CASSDLAGRDTQYF	TGCGCCAGCAGCGACCTAGCGGGGAGAGATACGCAGTATTTT
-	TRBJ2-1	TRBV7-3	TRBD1	CASSSGQFNEQFF	TGTGCCAGCAGCTCGGGACAGTTCAATGAGCAGTTCTTC
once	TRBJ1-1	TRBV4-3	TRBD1	CASSQGQTGNIPEAFF	TGCGCCAGCAGCCAAGGGCAGACAGGGAATATACCTGAAGCTTTCTTT
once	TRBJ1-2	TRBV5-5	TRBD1	CASSRSPGTGEGYTF	TGTGCCAGCAGTCGCAGTCCCGGGACAGGGGAGGGCTACACCTTC
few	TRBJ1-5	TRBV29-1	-	CSVEVSRDQPQHF	TGCAGCGTTGAAGTTTCCCGGGATCAGCCCCAGCATTTT
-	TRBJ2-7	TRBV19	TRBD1	CASSTGGFDEQYF	TGTGCCAGTAGCACAGGGGGTTTCGACGAGCAGTACTTC
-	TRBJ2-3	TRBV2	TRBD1	CASRATGSPTDTQYF	TGTGCCAGCAGGGCGACAGGGTCCCCCACAGATACGCAGTATTTT
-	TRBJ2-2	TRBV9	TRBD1	CASSVVPGTVETANTGELFF	TGTGCCAGCAGCGTAGTCCCCGGGACAGTTGAAACCGCGAACACCGGGGAGCTGTTTTTT
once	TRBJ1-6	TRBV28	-	CASSNSEKRDSPLHF	TGTGCCAGCAGTAACTCAGAGAAGAGGGATTCACCCCTCCACTTT
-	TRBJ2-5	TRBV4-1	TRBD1	CASSRSGQGWRETQYF	TGCGCCAGCAGCCGGTCCGGACAGGGGTGGCGGGAGACCCAGTACTTC
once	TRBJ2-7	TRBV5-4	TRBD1	CASSLTGSRGEQYF	TGTGCCAGCAGCTTGACGGGATCCAGGGGGGAGCAGTACTTC
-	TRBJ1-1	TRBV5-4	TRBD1	CASSLGGQWNTEAFF	TGTGCCAGCAGCTTGGGGGGACAGTGGAACACTGAAGCTTTCTTT
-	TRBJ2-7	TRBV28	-	CASSLSAAGSYEQYF	TGTGCCAGCAGTTTATCCGCGGCAGGCAGCTACGAGCAGTACTTC
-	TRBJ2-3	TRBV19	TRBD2	CASSFSGSSADTQYF	TGTGCCAGTAGTTTTAGCGGGAGCTCCGCAGATACGCAGTATTTT
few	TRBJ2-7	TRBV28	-	CASSIQGRYEQYF	TGTGCCAGCAGTATCCAGGGGAGGTACGAGCAGTACTTC
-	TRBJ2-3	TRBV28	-	CASSNPRSDTQYF	TGTGCCAGCAGCAATCCTAGGTCAGATACGCAGTATTTT
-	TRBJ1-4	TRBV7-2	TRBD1	CASSAPGQGNYEKLFF	TGTGCCAGCAGCGCGCCGGGACAGGGGAATTATGAAAAACTGTTTTTT
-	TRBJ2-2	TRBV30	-	CAWSGRYSTGELFF	TGTGCCTGGAGTGGCAGGTATAGCACCGGGGAGCTGTTTTTT
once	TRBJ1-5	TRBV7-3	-	CASSLQGGNQPQHF	TGTGCCAGCAGTTTACAGGGAGGAAATCAGCCCCAGCATTTT
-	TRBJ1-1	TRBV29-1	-	CSVSLKTEAFF	TGCAGCGTTTCTTTAAAGACTGAAGCTTTCTTT
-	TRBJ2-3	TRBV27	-	CASSLLTHPSTDTQYF	TGTGCCAGCAGTTTATTGACTCATCCTAGCACAGATACGCAGTATTTT
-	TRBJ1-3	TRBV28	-	CASSLNPGIGNTIYF	TGTGCCAGCAGTCTAAATCCAGGGATCGGAAACACCATATATTTT
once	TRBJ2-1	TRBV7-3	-	CASSLLGGLGTASYNEQFF	TGTGCCAGCAGCCTTTTGGGAGGTCTGGGGACAGCCTCCTACAATGAGCAGTTCTTC
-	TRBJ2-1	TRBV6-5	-	CASNGDSRANEQFF	TGTGCCAGCAACGGGGACTCCCGGGCCAATGAGCAGTTCTTC
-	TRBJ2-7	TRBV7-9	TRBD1	CASRRDSFYEQYF	TGTGCCAGCAGGAGGGACAGTTTCTACGAGCAGTACTTC
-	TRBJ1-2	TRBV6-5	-	CASSYSSGWNYGYTF	TGTGCCAGCAGTTACTCGTCAGGGTGGAACTATGGCTACACCTTC
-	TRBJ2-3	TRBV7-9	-	CAAGGLYTDTQYF	TGTGCCGCCGGGGGCCTCTACACAGATACGCAGTATTTT
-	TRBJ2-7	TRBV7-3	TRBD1	CASSPGQGNGLGYEQYF	TGTGCCAGCAGCCCCGGACAGGGGAATGGCCTGGGGTACGAGCAGTACTTC
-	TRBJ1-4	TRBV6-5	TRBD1	CASRDRVVEKLFF	TGTGCCAGCAGGGACAGGGTGGTTGAAAAACTGTTTTTT
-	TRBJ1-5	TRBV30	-	CAWSVQENQPQHF	TGTGCCTGGAGTGTTCAGGAGAATCAGCCCCAGCATTTT
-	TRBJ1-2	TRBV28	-	CASSLLGANYGYTF	TGTGCCAGCAGTTTATTGGGGGCAAACTATGGCTACACCTTC
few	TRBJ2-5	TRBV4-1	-	CASSQRIGRGPETQYF	TGCGCCAGCAGCCAGCGCATCGGACGGGGGCCGGAGACCCAGTACTTC
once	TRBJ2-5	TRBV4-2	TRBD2	CASSQAGGGQETQYF	TGTGCCAGCAGCCAAGCGGGGGGGGGACAAGAGACCCAGTACTTC
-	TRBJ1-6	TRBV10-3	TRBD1	CAISGTENSPLHF	TGTGCCATCAGCGGGACAGAGAATTCACCCCTCCACTTT
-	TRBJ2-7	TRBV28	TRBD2	CASSANRLAEIYEQYF	TGTGCCAGCAGTGCAAATCGACTAGCGGAGATCTACGAGCAGTACTTC
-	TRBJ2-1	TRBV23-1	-	CASSKRGVHNEQFF	TGCGCCAGCAGTAAGAGGGGTGTTCACAATGAGCAGTTCTTC
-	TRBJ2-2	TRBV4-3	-	CASSQDVWVGVGELFF	TGCGCCAGCAGCCAAGATGTATGGGTAGGGGTCGGGGAGCTGTTTTTT
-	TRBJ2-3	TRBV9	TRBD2	CASSVGGTSGGTTDTQYF	TGTGCCAGCAGCGTTGGAGGGACTAGCGGGGGGACCACAGATACGCAGTATTTT
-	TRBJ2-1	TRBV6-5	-	CASSASGNEQFF	TGTGCCAGCAGTGCCAGCGGGAATGAGCAGTTCTTC
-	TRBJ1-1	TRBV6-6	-	CASSQRENTEAFF	TGTGCCAGCAGCCAACGGGAGAACACTGAAGCTTTCTTT
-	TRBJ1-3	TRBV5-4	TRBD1	CASSRDSNSGNTIYF	TGTGCCAGCAGCAGGGACAGCAACTCTGGAAACACCATATATTTT
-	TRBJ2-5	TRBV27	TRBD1	CASSTGVLETQYF	TGTGCCAGCAGTACAGGGGTTCTGGAGACCCAGTACTTC
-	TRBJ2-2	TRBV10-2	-	CASSEWKQAGELFF	TGCGCCAGCAGTGAGTGGAAGCAAGCCGGGGAGCTGTTTTTT